This T cell receptor (beta chain) was found in a study of cytomegalovirus exposure and HLA in healthy donors. General study findings and limits: A later analysis linked a missense variant in DCLRE1C to the trimming of TCR beta V and J genes. There were some public TCRs occurring in many donors, but most TCR sequences were rare.

The CDR3 is 15 residues long. The germline gives CDR1 SGDLS, CDR2 YYNGEE. The ends were cut back, 4 bases at V and 4 bases at J, with 16 bases in the middle. As concerns this clone: What it recognizes is unknown.

Vbeta (60) and Jbeta (13) primers were used in the PCR. Sequencing used immunoSEQ multiplex PCR; TCRdb keeps in-frame clones, though not all of them. The sample yields approximately 110,000 clones, 73% seen once. The receptor comes from a man aged 35-49 years in good health and CMV-seronegative. The chain combines TRBV9 with TRBJ2-3; tentative D call: TRBD2 (6 bases). Sequenced material: PBMCs. The CDR3 DNA follows: TGTGCCAGCAGCCCCGGGGGAGGTGGGGCAGATACGCAGTATTTT. Translation gives CASSPGGGGADTQYF.